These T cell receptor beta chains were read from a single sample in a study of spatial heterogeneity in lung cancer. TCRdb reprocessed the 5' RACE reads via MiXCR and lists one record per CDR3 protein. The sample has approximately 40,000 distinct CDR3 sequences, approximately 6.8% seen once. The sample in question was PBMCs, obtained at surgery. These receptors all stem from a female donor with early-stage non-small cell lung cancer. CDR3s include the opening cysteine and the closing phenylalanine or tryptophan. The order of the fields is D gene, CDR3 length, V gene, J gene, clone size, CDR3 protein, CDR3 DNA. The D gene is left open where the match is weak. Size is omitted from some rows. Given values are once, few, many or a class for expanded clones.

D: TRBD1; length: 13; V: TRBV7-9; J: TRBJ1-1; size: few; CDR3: CASSSGQGRGAFF; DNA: TGTGCCAGCAGCTCGGGACAGGGCCGAGGAGCTTTCTTT
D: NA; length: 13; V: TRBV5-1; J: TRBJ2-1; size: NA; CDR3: CASSLKGSNEQFF; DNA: TGCGCCAGCAGCTTGAAGGGATCCAATGAGCAGTTCTTC
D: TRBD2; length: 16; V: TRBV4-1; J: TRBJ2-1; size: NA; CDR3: CASSYPAAGVYNEQFF; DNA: TGCGCCAGCAGCTATCCGGCAGCGGGGGTTTACAATGAGCAGTTCTTC
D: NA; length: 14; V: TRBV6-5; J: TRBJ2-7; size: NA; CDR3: CASSRGGGSYEQYF; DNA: TGTGCCAGCAGCCGGGGTGGGGGATCCTACGAGCAGTACTTC
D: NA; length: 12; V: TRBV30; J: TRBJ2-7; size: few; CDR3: CAWSRQGNEQYF; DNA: TGTGCCTGGAGCCGCCAGGGGAACGAGCAGTACTTC
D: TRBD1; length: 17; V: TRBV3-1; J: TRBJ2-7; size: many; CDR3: CASSQDRGQGTPYEQYF; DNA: TGTGCCAGCAGCCAAGATAGGGGACAGGGGACTCCCTACGAGCAGTACTTC
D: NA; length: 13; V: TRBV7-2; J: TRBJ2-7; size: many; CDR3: CASSPGGAYEQYF; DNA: TGTGCCAGCAGCCCCGGTGGCGCCTACGAGCAGTACTTC
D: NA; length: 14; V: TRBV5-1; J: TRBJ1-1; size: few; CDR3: CASSSYARSTEAFF; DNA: TGCGCCAGCAGCTCGTACGCCCGAAGCACTGAAGCTTTCTTT
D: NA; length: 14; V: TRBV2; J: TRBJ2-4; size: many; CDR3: CASTQQTSENIQYF; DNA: TGTGCCAGCACACAGCAAACCTCCGAAAACATTCAGTACTTC
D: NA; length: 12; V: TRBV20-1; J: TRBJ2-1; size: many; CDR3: CSAPPTYNEQFF; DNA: TGCAGTGCGCCGCCGACCTACAATGAGCAGTTCTTC
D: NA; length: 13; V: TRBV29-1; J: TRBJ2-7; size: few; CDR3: CSVVLGGAHEQYF; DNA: TGCAGCGTTGTCCTAGGGGGAGCCCACGAGCAGTACTTC
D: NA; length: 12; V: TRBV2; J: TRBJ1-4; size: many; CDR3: CASSVGGEKLFF; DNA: TGTGCCAGCAGTGTGGGTGGAGAAAAACTGTTTTTT
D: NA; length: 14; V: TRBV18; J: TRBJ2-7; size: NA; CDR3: CASSPSISSYEQYF; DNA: TGTGCCAGCTCACCATCGATTTCCTCCTACGAGCAGTACTTC
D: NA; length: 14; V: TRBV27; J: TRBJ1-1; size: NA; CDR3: CASKYTRQNTEAFF; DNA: TGTGCCAGCAAGTACACGCGGCAGAACACTGAAGCTTTCTTT
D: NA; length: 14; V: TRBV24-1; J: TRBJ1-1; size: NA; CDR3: CATSRTEMNTEAFF; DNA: TGTGCCACCAGCCGGACAGAAATGAACACTGAAGCTTTCTTT
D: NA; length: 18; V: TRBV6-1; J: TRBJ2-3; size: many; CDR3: CASSEFSTRLTRGDTQYF; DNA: TGTGCCAGCAGTGAATTTTCAACCCGACTCACCCGCGGAGATACGCAGTATTTT
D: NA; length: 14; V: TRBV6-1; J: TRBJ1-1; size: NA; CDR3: CASTRTSGNTEAFF; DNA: TGTGCCAGCACCAGGACAAGCGGGAACACTGAAGCTTTCTTT
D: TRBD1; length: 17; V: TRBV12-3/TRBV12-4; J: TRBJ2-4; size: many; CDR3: CASSLGTGGASRNIQYF; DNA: TGTGCCAGCAGTTTGGGGACAGGGGGCGCGAGTAGAAACATTCAGTACTTC
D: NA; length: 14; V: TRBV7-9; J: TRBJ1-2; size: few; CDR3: CASTRVGGFYGYTF; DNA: TGTGCCAGCACCCGAGTAGGGGGTTTCTATGGCTACACCTTC
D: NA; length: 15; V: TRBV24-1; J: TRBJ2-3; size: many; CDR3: CATSDRRDVTDTQYF; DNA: TGTGCCACCAGTGACCGCCGGGACGTCACAGATACGCAGTATTTT
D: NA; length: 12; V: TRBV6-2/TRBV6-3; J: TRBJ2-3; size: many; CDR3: CASGRITDTQYF; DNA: TGTGCCAGCGGACGGATCACAGATACGCAGTATTTT
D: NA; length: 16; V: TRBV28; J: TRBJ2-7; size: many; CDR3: CASSAPGGWNYYEQYF; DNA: TGTGCCAGCAGTGCACCCGGGGGTTGGAACTACTACGAGCAGTACTTC
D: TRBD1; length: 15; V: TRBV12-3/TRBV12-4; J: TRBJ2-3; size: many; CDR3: CASSLKQGSTDTQYF; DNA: TGTGCCAGCAGTCTCAAACAGGGGAGCACAGATACGCAGTATTTT
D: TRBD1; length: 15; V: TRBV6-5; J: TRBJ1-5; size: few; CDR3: CASSQGGKSNQPQHF; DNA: TGTGCCAGCAGCCAGGGGGGTAAAAGCAATCAGCCCCAGCATTTT
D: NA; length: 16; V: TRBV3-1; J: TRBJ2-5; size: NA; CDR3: CASSQDLTGYQETQYF; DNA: TGTGCCAGCAGCCAGGACCTGACAGGTTACCAAGAGACCCAGTACTTC
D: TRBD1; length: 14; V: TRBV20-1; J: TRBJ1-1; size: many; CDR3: CSARLERDRGDAFF; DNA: TGCAGTGCTCGCTTAGAAAGGGACAGGGGAGACGCTTTCTTT
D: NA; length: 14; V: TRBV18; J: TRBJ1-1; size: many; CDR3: CASSPLQERGEAFF; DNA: TGTGCCAGCTCACCACTCCAGGAACGGGGAGAAGCTTTCTTT
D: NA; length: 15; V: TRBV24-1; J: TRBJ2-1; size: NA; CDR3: CATSDGLSSYNEQFF; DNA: TGTGCCACCAGTGATGGACTAAGCTCCTACAATGAGCAGTTCTTC
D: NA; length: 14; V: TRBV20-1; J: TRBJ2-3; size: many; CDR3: CSAERTATGDTQYF; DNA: TGCAGTGCTGAACGGACCGCTACTGGAGATACGCAGTATTTT
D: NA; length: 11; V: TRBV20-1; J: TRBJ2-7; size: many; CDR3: CSARIDYEQYF; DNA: TGCAGTGCTAGAATAGACTACGAGCAGTACTTC
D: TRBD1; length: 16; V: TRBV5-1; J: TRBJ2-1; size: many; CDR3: CASSLLRTGSYNEQFF; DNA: TGCGCCAGCAGCTTGCTCCGGACAGGGTCCTACAATGAGCAGTTCTTC
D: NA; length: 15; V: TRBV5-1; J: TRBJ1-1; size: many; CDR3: CASSLVGASGAEAFF; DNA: TGCGCCAGCAGCTTGGTGGGGGCCTCGGGGGCTGAAGCTTTCTTT
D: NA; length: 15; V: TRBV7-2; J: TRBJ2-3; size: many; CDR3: CASSLTGGRTDTQYF; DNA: TGTGCCAGCAGCTTAACGGGGGGCCGCACAGATACGCAGTATTTT
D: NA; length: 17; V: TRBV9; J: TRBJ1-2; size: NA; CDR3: CASSPVGQPRGAYGYTF; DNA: TGTGCCAGCAGTCCCGTCGGACAGCCCCGAGGGGCGTATGGCTACACCTTC
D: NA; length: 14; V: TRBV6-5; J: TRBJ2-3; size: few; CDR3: CASSRRSGTDTQYF; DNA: TGTGCCAGCAGCCGAAGATCGGGCACAGATACGCAGTATTTT
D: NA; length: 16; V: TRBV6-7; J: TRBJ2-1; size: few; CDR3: CASSSLQGCAYNEQFF; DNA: TGTGCCAGCAGTTCTTTGCAGGGCTGCGCCTACAATGAGCAGTTCTTC
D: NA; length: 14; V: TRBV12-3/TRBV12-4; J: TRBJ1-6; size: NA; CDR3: CASSLVGGNSPLHF; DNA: TGTGCCAGCAGTTTAGTTGGGGGAAATTCACCCCTCCACTTT
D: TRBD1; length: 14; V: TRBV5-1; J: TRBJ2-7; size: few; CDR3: CASSLGQGAREQYF; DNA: TGCGCCAGCAGCCTCGGACAGGGGGCGCGGGAGCAGTACTTC
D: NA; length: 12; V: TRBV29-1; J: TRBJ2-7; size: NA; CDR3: CSVAGGSDEQYF; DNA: TGCAGCGTTGCGGGGGGCTCTGACGAGCAGTACTTC
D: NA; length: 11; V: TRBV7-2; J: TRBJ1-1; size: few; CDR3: CASSLDQIAFF; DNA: TGTGCCAGCAGCTTAGACCAGATAGCTTTCTTT
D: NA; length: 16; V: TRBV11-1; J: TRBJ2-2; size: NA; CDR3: CASSFGSGQRTGELFF; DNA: NA
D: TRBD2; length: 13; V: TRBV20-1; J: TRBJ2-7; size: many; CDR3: CSARSGGGHEQYF; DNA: TGCAGTGCTAGAAGCGGGGGGGGTCACGAGCAGTACTTC
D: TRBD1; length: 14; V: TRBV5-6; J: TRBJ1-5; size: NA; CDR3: CASSLTGGYQPQHF; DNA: TGTGCCAGCAGCCTGACAGGGGGCTATCAGCCCCAGCATTTT
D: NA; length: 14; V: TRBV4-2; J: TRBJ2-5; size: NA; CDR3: CASSQVSGEETQYF; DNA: TGTGCCAGCAGCCAAGTCTCGGGGGAAGAGACCCAGTACTTC
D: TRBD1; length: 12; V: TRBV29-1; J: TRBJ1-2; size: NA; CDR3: CSVDGTGYGYTF; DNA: TGCAGCGTTGACGGGACAGGGTATGGCTACACCTTC
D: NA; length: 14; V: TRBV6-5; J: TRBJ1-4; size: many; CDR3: CASGNGGGNEKLFF; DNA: TGTGCCAGCGGAAATGGAGGTGGTAATGAAAAACTGTTTTTT